Listed below are T cell receptor beta chains from one sample, sequenced in a study of response to subunit inactivated influenza vaccine. TCRdb re-derived calls from the RT-PCR reads in MiXCR, one entry per CDR3 protein. This repertoire shows about half a million distinct CDR3 sequences, 25% found once; its top ten account for about 1.9%. The sequencing here drew on CD4+ T cells sorted from PBMCs, taken around 5 days after vaccination. The receptors stem from a man aged 50-60 years who received an inactivated influenza vaccine. Each CDR3 is given with its conserved first and last residue. The D gene is left open where the match is weak. Only some rows state a clone size, as once, few, many or a class for expanded clones.

TRBV11-2	NA	NA	TRBJ1-2	TGTGCCAGCAGCTTAGATCTATTTCCTAACTATGGCTACACCTTC	CASSLDLFPNYGYTF
TRBV10-3	NA	few	TRBJ2-3	TGTGCCATCCGGATTAGCCCAGCGGCAGATACGCAGTATTTT	CAIRISPAADTQYF
TRBV29-1	NA	NA	TRBJ2-3	TGCAGCGTTGGAGAGGGGACGAGCACAGATACGCAGTATTTT	CSVGEGTSTDTQYF
TRBV5-4	TRBD2	NA	TRBJ2-3	TGTGCCAGCAGCCCGGGACTAGCGGGACGGGCCACAGATACGCAGTATTTT	CASSPGLAGRATDTQYF
TRBV20-1	TRBD1	few	TRBJ2-2	TGCAGTGCTAGGGGGGGACAGGGGGCCGACACCGGGGAGCTGTTTTTT	CSARGGQGADTGELFF
TRBV7-2	TRBD2	NA	TRBJ2-1	TGTGCCAGCAGCCCCGTAGCGGGAGTTAGGGAGCAGTTCTTC	CASSPVAGVREQFF
TRBV5-1	NA	NA	TRBJ2-7	TGCGCCAGCAGCTTGGCCGAGGGTGTTGGGACGAAGGTTGAGCAGTACTTC	CASSLAEGVGTKVEQYF
TRBV5-5	TRBD1	NA	TRBJ2-7	TGTGCCAGCAGCGAAAACAGGGGGCAGATCTCCTACGAGCAGTACTTC	CASSENRGQISYEQYF
TRBV5-1	NA	few	TRBJ2-7	TGCGCCAGCAGCTTACTGACGGCCTACGAGCAGTACTTC	CASSLLTAYEQYF
TRBV28	NA	few	TRBJ2-7	TGTGCCAGCAGTTTAACCGGGCGGTTCCACTCCTACGAGCAGTACTTC	CASSLTGRFHSYEQYF
TRBV6-2/TRBV6-3	NA	NA	TRBJ2-7	TGTGCCAGCAGGGAGATGGGGGAAAGAGGCGAGCAGTACTTC	CASREMGERGEQYF
TRBV6-1	TRBD2	once	TRBJ2-2	TGTGCCAGCAGTCCCACGGGAGGCGCGGTCACCGGGGAGCTGTTTTTT	CASSPTGGAVTGELFF
TRBV7-8	TRBD2	NA	TRBJ2-5	TGTGCCAGCAGCTTAGTGGCGGGAGGGCCGGAGGAGACCCAGTACTTC	CASSLVAGGPEETQYF
TRBV15	NA	few	TRBJ1-5	TGTGCCACCAGCAGAAACAGGGCTACGCGCAATCAGCCCCAGCATTTT	CATSRNRATRNQPQHF